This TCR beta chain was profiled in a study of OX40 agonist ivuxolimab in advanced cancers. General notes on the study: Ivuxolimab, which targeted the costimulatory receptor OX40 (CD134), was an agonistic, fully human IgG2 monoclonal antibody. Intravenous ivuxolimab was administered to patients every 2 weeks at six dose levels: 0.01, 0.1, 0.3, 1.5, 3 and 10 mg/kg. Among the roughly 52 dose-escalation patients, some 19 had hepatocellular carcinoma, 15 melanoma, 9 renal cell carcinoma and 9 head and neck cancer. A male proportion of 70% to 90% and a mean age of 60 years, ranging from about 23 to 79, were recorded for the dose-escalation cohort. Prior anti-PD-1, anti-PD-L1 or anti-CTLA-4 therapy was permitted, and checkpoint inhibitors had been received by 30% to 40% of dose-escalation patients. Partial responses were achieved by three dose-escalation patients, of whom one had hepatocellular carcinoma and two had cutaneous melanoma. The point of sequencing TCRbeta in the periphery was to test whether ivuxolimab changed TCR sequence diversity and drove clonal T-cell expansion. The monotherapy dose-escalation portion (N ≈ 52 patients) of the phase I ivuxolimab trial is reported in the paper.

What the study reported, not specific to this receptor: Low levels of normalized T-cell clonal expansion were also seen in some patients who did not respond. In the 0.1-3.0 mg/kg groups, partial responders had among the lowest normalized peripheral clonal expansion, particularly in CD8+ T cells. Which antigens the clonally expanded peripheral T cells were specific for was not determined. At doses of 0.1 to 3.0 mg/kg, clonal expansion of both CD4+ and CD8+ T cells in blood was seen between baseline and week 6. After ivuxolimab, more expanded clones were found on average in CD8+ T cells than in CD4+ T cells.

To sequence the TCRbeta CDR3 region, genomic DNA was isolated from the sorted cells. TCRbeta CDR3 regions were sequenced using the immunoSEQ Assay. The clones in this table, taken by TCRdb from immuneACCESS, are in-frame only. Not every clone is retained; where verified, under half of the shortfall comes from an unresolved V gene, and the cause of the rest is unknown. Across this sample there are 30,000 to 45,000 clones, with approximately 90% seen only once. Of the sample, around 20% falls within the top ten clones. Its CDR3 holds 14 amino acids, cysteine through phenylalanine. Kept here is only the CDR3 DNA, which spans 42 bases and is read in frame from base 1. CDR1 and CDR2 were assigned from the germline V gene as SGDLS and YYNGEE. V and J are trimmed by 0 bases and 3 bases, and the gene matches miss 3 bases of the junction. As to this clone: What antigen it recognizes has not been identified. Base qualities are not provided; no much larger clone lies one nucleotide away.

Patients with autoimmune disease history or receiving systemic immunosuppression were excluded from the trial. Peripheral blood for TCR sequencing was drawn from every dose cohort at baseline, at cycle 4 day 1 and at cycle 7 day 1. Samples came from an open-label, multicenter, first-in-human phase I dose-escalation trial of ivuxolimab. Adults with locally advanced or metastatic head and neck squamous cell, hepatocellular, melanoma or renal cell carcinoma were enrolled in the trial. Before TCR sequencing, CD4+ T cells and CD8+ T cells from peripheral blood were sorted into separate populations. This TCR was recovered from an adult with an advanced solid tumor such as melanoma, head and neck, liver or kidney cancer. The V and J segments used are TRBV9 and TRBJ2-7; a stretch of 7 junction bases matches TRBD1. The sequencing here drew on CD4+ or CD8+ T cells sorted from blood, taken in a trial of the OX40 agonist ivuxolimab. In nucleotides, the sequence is TGTGCCAGCAGCGTAGGAACAGGGGACTACGAGCAGTACTTC. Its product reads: CASSVGTGDYEQYF.